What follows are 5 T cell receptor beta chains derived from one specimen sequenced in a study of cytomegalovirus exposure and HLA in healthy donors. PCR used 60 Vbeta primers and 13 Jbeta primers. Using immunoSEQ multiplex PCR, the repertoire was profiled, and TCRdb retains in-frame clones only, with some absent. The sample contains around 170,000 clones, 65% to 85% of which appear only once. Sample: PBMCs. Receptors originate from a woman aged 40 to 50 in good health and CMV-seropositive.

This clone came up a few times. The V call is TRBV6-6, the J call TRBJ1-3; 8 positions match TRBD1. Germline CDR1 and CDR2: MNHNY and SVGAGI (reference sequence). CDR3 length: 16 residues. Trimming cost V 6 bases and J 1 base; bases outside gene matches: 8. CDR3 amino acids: CASRGGQDLSGNTIYF. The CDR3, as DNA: TGTGCCAGCAGAGGGGGACAGGACTTATCTGGAAACACCATATATTTT.

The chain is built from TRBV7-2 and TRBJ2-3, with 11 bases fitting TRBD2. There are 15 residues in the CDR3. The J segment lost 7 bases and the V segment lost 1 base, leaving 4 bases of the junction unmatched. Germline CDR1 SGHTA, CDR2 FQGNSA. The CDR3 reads CASSLVSSGGNTQYF. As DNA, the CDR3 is TGTGCCAGCAGCTTAGTTTCTAGCGGGGGGAATACGCAGTATTTT. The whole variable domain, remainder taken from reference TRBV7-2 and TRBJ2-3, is GAGVSQSPSNKVTEKGKDVELRCDPISGHTALYWYRQSLGQGLEFLIYFQGNSAPDKSGLPSDRFSAERTGGSVSTLTIQRTQQEDSAVYLCASSLVSSGGNTQYFGPGTRLTVL.

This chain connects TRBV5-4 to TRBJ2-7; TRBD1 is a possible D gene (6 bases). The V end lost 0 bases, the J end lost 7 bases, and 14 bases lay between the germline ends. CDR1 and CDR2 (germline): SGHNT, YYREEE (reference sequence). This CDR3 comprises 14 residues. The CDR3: CASSLAGAIVEQYF. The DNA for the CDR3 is TGTGCCAGCAGCTTGGCAGGGGCGATCGTTGAGCAGTACTTC.

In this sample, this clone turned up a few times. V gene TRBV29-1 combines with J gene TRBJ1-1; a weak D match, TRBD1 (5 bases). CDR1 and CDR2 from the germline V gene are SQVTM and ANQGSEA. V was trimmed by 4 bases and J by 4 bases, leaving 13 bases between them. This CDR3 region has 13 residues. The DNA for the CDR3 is TGCAGCGTTGTATCTGTGCAGGGCACTGAAGCTTTCTTT. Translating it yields CSVVSVQGTEAFF.

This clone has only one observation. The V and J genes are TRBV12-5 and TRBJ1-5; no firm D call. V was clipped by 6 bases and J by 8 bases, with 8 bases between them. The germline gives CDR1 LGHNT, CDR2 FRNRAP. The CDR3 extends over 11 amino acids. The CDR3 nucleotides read TGTGCTAGTGGCCCTCTAGAGCCCCAGCATTTT. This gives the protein CASGPLEPQHF.